One sample yielded the 20 T cell receptor beta chains listed below, sequenced in a study of cytomegalovirus exposure and HLA in healthy donors. The PCR was carried out with 60 Vbeta primers and 13 Jbeta primers. TCRdb's table, derived via immunoSEQ multiplex PCR, lists solely in-frame clones and lacks some. The sample has roughly 120,000 clones, around 74% seen once; the top ten hold roughly 4.4%. Sample: PBMCs. Receptor source: a man younger than 40 in good health and CMV-seropositive.

This clone showed up just a few times. The genes are TRBV20-1 and TRBJ1-1; D is uncertain. V was trimmed by 2 bases and J by 10 bases, leaving 11 bases between them. Germline loops: CDR1 DFQATT, CDR2 SNEGSKA (reference sequence). The CDR3 is 11 amino acids. The CDR3 DNA reads as TGCAGTGCTAGACTATCCGTTGGAGCTTTCTTT. It codes for CSARLSVGAFF.

V usage is TRBV27 and J usage is TRBJ1-5; no clear D gene. The V gene's germline CDR1 is MNHEY and CDR2 SMNVEV (reference sequence). Trimming removed 4 bases from V and 0 bases from J, with 4 bases in between. The CDR3 length is 13 residues. CDR3 DNA sequence: TGTGCCAGCAGTTCAAATAGCAATCAGCCCCAGCATTTT. Translating gives CASSSNSNQPQHF.

The chain combines TRBV2 with TRBJ2-7; 8 nucleotides agree with TRBD1. This CDR3 contains 14 residues. The V segment lost 4 bases and the J segment 3 bases; nucleotides outside the gene matches: 5. From germline, CDR1 is SNHLY and CDR2 FYNNEI. CDR3 bases: TGTGCCAGCAGTGCCCGGACAGGGTTCTACGAGCAGTACTTC. Translated, it gives CASSARTGFYEQYF.

This chain uses TRBV5-6 with TRBJ2-5, with 10 bases that match TRBD1. The CDR3 covers 15 residues. The V gene's germline CDR1 is SGHDT and CDR2 YYEEEE. V lost 3 bases, J lost 5 bases, and 7 bases stayed unmatched. The CDR3 sequence: CASSWGQGYDETQYF. The CDR3 nucleotides are TGTGCCAGCAGCTGGGGACAGGGGTATGATGAGACCCAGTACTTC.

The chain has TRBV6-5 and TRBJ1-2; 7 positions match TRBD1. This CDR3 is built from 16 residues. Germline CDR1 and CDR2: MNHEY and SVGAGI. The J segment lost 0 bases and the V segment lost 0 bases, leaving 4 bases of the junction unmatched. CDR3 loop: CASSYSGDSSNYGYTF. The CDR3 DNA reads TGTGCCAGCAGTTACTCGGGGGACAGCTCTAACTATGGCTACACCTTC.

The V and J genes are TRBV7-9 and TRBJ2-5; TRBD2 agrees at 8 bases. The V gene's germline CDR1 is SEHNR and CDR2 FQNEAQ (reference sequence). V gave up 6 bases and J gave up 10 bases; unmatched junction bases: 10. There are 13 residues in the CDR3. This CDR3 is CASSTGGSGIQYF. The CDR3 nucleotides read TGTGCCAGCAGTACGGGAGGGTCAGGGATCCAGTACTTC.

This chain links TRBV5-6 with TRBJ2-3; 10 nucleotides line up with TRBD1. The junction had 7 bases not matched to a gene; V was cut back by 6 bases and J by 3 bases. CDR3 length equals 15 residues. Looked up from germline, CDR1 is SGHDT and CDR2 is YYEEEE. In DNA, the CDR3 is TGTGCCAGCAACTCATTGGACAGGGGGACAGATACGCAGTATTTT. It is translated as CASNSLDRGTDTQYF.

In the case of this clone: At one end the junction does not follow the germline gene, possibly because of a read error. The genes are TRBV30 and TRBJ1-2, with D possibly TRBD1 on 5 matching bases. Germline V gives CDR1 GTSNPN, CDR2 SVGIG (reference sequence). The CDR3 has 13 residues. The CDR3 coding sequence is TGTGCCTGGAGTGTACAAAGGGGAATTGGCTACCCCTTC. Amino acid sequence: CAWSVQRGIGYPF.

The chain couples TRBV15 to TRBJ2-7; 9 nucleotides match TRBD2. CDR3 length: 16 residues. Germline CDR1 is LNHNV and CDR2 is YYDKDF (reference sequence). Unmatched junction bases numbered 8, after V lost 5 bases and J lost 0 bases. CDR3 amino acids: CATSPAGGGPSYEQYF. The CDR3 nucleotides are TGTGCCACCAGCCCCGCGGGGGGGGGCCCCTCCTACGAGCAGTACTTC.

This clone is a singleton in its sample. J is TRBJ1-2 and V is TRBV27; TRBD1 matches 8 bases. After removal of 0 bases from V and 5 bases from J, the junction contained 2 bases not matched to a gene. This CDR3 region has 14 residues. The V gene's germline CDR1 is MNHEY and CDR2 SMNVEV (reference sequence). The CDR3, as DNA: TGTGCCAGCAGTTTATCGCGACAGGGGTATGGCTACACCTTC. As protein: CASSLSRQGYGYTF.

The chain carries TRBV2 and TRBJ2-7; tentatively, D is TRBD1 (5 bases). V was trimmed by 6 bases and J by 3 bases, leaving 6 bases between them. The CDR3 has 11 residues. Germline V lookup: CDR1 SNHLY, CDR2 FYNNEI. CDR3 coding DNA: TGTGCCAGCAGGCAGGGCTACGAGCAGTACTTC. Translation gives CASRQGYEQYF.

This clone was seen a single time. The chain is built from TRBV19 and TRBJ2-2; 13 bases are a match to TRBD2. Germline V CDR1 and CDR2: LNHDA, SQIVND (reference sequence). The length of the CDR3 is 16 residues. V shed 5 bases and J 8 bases; nucleotides not matched to a gene: 8. CDR3 loop: CASSRTSGGAWGELFF. The CDR3 nucleotides are TGTGCCAGTAGTCGAACTAGCGGGGGGGCATGGGGGGAGCTGTTTTTT.

This rearrangement joins TRBV9 to TRBJ2-1; 8 bases align to TRBD1. V was clipped by 0 bases and J by 5 bases; unmatched bases: 7. CDR1 and CDR2 (germline): SGDLS, YYNGEE. The CDR3 runs to 16 residues. CDR3 coding DNA: TGTGCCAGCAGCGTAGGGACAGGGCAAGGGAACAATGAGCAGTTCTTC. Residues: CASSVGTGQGNNEQFF.

This chain connects TRBV6-1 to TRBJ1-5; 7 bases agree with TRBD1. The CDR3 covers 12 residues. The germline CDR1 and CDR2 sequences are MNHNS and SASEGT. The ends lost 6 bases at V and 15 bases at J; junction bases unmatched: 11. CDR3 sequence reads: CASSPAGTAWHF. CDR3 sequence (DNA): TGTGCCAGCAGCCCGGCTGGGACAGCATGGCATTTT.

The count of this clone is one. This chain joins TRBV9 and TRBJ1-2; D gene ambiguous. The CDR3 covers 13 residues. Germline V lookup: CDR1 SGDLS, CDR2 YYNGEE. Between the trimmed V and J ends, which lost 6 bases and 8 bases, there was a span of 17 bases. In nucleotides, the CDR3 is TGTGCCAGCATTAGGGAGCCGGGTAACGGCTACACCTTC. Residues: CASIREPGNGYTF.

This clone was found a few times. In DNA form, the CDR3 reads TGTGCCAGCAGCTACATGGCGATCGGGACAGGAGATACCTTGGAGCAGTACTTC. Translating it yields CASSYMAIGTGDTLEQYF. The V gene is TRBV7-2, the J gene TRBJ2-7; 8 positions agree with TRBD1. CDR3 length: 18 amino acids. V lost 4 bases and J lost 7; bases outside the gene matches: 21. CDR1 and CDR2 (germline): SGHTA, FQGNSA.

Comments on this clone: One end of the junction varies from germline; a read error may be responsible. This chain joins TRBV2 and TRBJ2-3; the match to TRBD2 covers 9 bases. Germline V gene data show CDR1 as SNHLY and CDR2 as FYNNEI. This CDR3 is 18 amino acids long. DNA for the CDR3: TGTGCCAGCAGGAAACTTAGCGGGGGACTCCAAGGGACAGATACACAGTATTTT. This sequence encodes CASRKLSGGLQGTDTQYF.

The V and J genes are TRBV9 and TRBJ2-3; TRBD1 matches 7 bases. CDR3 size: 15 residues. Per the germline V gene, CDR1 is SGDLS and CDR2 is YYNGEE. The V gene end was trimmed by 3 bases and the J gene end by 6 bases; junction bases not matched to a gene: 10. Written as DNA, the CDR3 is TGTGCCAGCAGCGCGTTACAGGGGCTTAAGGATACGCAGTATTTT. It yields the protein CASSALQGLKDTQYF.

The V call is TRBV30, the J call TRBJ1-5; D gene unclear. V lost 5 bases and J 4 bases, leaving 18 bases between the germline ends. CDR1 is GTSNPN and CDR2 is SVGIG in the germline V gene (reference sequence). The CDR3 covers 15 residues. In nucleotides, the CDR3 is TGTGCCTGGTGTTCCGGGGTAGGCCCGAATCAGCCCCAGCATTTT. This translates into CAWCSGVGPNQPQHF. Full variable domain (rest looked up from reference TRBV30 and TRBJ1-5): SQTIHQWPATLVQPVGSPLSLECTVEGTSNPNLYWYRQAAGRGLQLLFYSVGIGQISSEVPQNLSASRPQDRQFILSSKKLLLSDSGFYLCAWCSGVGPNQPQHFGDGTRLSIL.

Only a few counts were recorded for this clone. The chain recombines TRBV6-1 with TRBJ2-4; D perhaps matches TRBD2 (7 bases). This CDR3 is 11 amino acids long. V was pared by 6 bases and J by 12 bases, with 12 bases between. Looked up from germline, CDR1 is MNHNS and CDR2 is SASEGT. CDR3 region: CASSDGGPQYF. The CDR3 coding sequence is TGTGCCAGCAGCGACGGGGGGCCTCAGTACTTC.